This T cell receptor (beta chain) is drawn from a study of cytomegalovirus exposure and HLA in healthy donors. The wider study: An early data release held 80 million or so unique TCRs from HLA-typed donors. Membership in the Caucasian-associated ancestry cluster was found for 81% of approximately 380 genotyped donors.

As to this clone: The antigen is undetermined.

This CDR3 spans 18 amino acids. Study-wide points: The authors reported that TCR beta sequences could predict HLA-A and HLA-B alleles. These predictions were accurate for most subjects in the first cohort. Being productive about 87% or about 30% of the time was typical of most TCR beta V segments in an earlier analysis.

60 Vbeta and 13 Jbeta primers were used in PCR. Only in-frame clones appear in the TCRdb table, and some are missing; sequencing was by immunoSEQ multiplex PCR. In all, the sample yields 90,000 to 130,000 clones. The sample was PBMCs. The chain recombines TRBV21-1 with TRBJ1-6. TRBV21-1 is assigned pseudogene status. The source of this sequence is a man aged 30 to 45 in good health and CMV-seronegative. Written as DNA, the CDR3 is TGTGCCAGCAGCACCGCCCCACCGGGTGTACGAGATAATTCACCCCTCCACTTT. Translation gives CASSTAPPGVRDNSPLHF.